One T cell receptor beta chain is described in this entry. This clonotype was found a few times. Its antigen has not been determined. No qualities accompany the bases; no much larger clone lies one base away. The data were obtained in a study of CD8 T cells in ankylosing spondylitis (dated by TCRdb to about 2017). Background on the whole study: The study set out to find disease-linked TCR variants by profiling T cell receptor beta repertoires in ankylosing spondylitis patients and healthy donors. The whole study cohort included some 100 healthy donors and 20 to 25 ankylosing spondylitis patients. Peripheral blood was sampled, and synovial fluid was also collected from ankylosing spondylitis patients. Summary of the overall study and its limitations: Some motif variants had previously been reported in the synovial fluid and blood of reactive arthritis patients, which suggests shared mechanisms of disease initiation. A CD8+ phenotype was shown by the disease-linked clones, which were found at relatively low frequencies in peripheral blood. The disease-linked clones were reported to be significantly enriched in matched synovial fluid samples from ankylosing spondylitis patients. Blood from ankylosing spondylitis patients appeared to be characterized by a TCR beta motif composed of about eight highly homologous amino acid variants.

TCRdb names Illumina HiSeq 2500 as the instrument used. Quantitative 5'-RACE with molecular barcodes was the method used to prepare the TCR beta libraries. The authors' analysis ran thus. Disease-linked TCR variants were identified with a new computational method built on a probabilistic model of VDJ rearrangement. Using fastp at Q25 and MiXCR, TCRdb reprocessed the public reads and kept productive beta chains. Identical CDR3 protein sequences are pooled into one entry, listed with their most common genes and DNA. None of the V and J calls come from the authors' own analysis; TCRdb made them. Here the sample has 250,000 to 350,000 distinct CDR3 sequences; around 20% occur a single time. The ten top clones hold 7.8% of the sample. The CDR3, from cysteine to phenylalanine, totals 16 residues. Just CDR3 DNA is preserved here, 48 bases in frame from base 1. Relative to germline, V is 7 bases shorter and J is 0 bases shorter, with 13 bases between their ends.

The receptor was derived from a male donor with ankylosing spondylitis or in good health (not recorded which). Recombination connected TRBV12-3 or TRBV12-4 to TRBJ2-6; matching of 5 bases hints at TRBD2 as the D gene. Sample: blood, either unsorted or a sorted T cell fraction (not recorded which). The DNA sequence reads TGTGCCAGCACTGTATTTGGAGGCTCTGGGGCCAACGTCCTGACTTTC. This is translated as CASTVFGGSGANVLTF.